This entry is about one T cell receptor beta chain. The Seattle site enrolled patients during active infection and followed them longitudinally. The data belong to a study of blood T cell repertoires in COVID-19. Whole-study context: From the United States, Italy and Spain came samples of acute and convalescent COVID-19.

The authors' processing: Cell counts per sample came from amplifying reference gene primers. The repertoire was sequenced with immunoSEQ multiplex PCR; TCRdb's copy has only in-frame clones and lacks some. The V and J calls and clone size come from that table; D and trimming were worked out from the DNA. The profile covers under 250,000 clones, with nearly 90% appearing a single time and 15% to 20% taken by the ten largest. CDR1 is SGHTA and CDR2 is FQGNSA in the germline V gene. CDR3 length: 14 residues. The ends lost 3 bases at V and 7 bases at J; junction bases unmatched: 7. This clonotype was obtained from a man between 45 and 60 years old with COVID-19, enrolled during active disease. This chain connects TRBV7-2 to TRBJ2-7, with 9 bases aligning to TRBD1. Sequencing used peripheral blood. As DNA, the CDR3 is TGTGCCAGCAGCTTTGACAGGGGGTTTGAGGAGCAGTACTTC. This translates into CASSFDRGFEEQYF.